Included here is one T cell receptor beta chain sequence, with context. This sample was taken from a study of technical replicates of blood from several donors. Germline CDR1 is LGHNA and CDR2 is YSLEER. Deletions cut 0 bases from V and 4 bases from J, with 9 bases between. The CDR3 is 14 residues long. Sequencing was performed with immunoSEQ multiplex PCR; in TCRdb, only in-frame clones are kept and a portion is missing. The sample records around 74,000 clones, roughly 85% being singletons. The rearrangement joins TRBV4-3 to TRBJ2-5; TRBD2 might be the D (5 bases). This clonotype was sampled from a human donor in good health. Some clones in this sample may be carry-over from other donors' samples. The specimen sequenced was PBMCs. In DNA form, the CDR3 reads TGCGCCAGCAGCCAAGAATTAGGAGGAGAGACCCAGTACTTC. It translates to CASSQELGGETQYF.